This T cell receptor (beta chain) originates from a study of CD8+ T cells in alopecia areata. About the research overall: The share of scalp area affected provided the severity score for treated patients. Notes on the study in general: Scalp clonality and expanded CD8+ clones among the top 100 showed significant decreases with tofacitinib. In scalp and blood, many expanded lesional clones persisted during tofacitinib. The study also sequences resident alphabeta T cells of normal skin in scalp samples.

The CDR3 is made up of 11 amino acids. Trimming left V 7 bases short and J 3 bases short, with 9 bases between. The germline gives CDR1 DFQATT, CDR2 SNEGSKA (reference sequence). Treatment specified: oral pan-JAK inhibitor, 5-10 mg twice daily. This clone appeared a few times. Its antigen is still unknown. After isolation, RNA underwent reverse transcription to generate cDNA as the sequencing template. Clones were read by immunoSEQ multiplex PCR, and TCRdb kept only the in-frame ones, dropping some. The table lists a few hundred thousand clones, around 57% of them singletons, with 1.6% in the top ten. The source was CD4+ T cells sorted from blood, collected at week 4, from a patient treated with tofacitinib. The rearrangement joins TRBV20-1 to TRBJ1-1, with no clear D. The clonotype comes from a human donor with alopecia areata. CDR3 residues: CSGTRDTEAFF. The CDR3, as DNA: TGCAGTGGCACGCGAGACACTGAAGCTTTCTTT.